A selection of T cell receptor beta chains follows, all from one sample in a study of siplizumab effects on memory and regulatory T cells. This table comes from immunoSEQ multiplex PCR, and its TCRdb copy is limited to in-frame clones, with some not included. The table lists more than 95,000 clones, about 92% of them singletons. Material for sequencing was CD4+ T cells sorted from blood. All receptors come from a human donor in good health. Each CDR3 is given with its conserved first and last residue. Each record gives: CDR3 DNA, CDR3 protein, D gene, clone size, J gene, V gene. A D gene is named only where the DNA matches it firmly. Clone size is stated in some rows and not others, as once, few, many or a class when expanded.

TGCGCCAGCAGCCAAGAAGGGGGGCTCTCCTACAATGAGCAGTTCTTC,CASSQEGGLSYNEQFF,-,-,TRBJ2-1,TRBV4-1
TGTGCCATCAGTGAGTATGACACGAACACTGAAGCTTTCTTT,CAISEYDTNTEAFF,-,-,TRBJ1-1,TRBV10-3
TGTGCCAGCAGCCCCGGGACCGCTTATCGGGACACCATATATTTT,CASSPGTAYRDTIYF,-,-,TRBJ1-3,TRBV5-4
TGTGCCAGTAGTATGAGGCAGGGGGCGAACACCGGGGAGCTGTTTTTT,CASSMRQGANTGELFF,TRBD1,-,TRBJ2-2,TRBV19
TGTGCCAGCAGCCAAGATAGGGGGGCGCAAGGGTACGAGCAGTACTTC,CASSQDRGAQGYEQYF,-,-,TRBJ2-7,TRBV4-2
TGTGCCAGCAGTGAATTTTTCGGGCAGCGCAGAGAGCAGTACTTC,CASSEFFGQRREQYF,-,-,TRBJ2-7,TRBV25-1
TGTGCCTGGAGGAGTCGGCACAATGAGCAGTTCTTC,CAWRSRHNEQFF,-,-,TRBJ2-1,TRBV30
TGTGCCAGCAGCCCGGGGCCCTTGGCTGGAAACACCATATATTTT,CASSPGPLAGNTIYF,-,-,TRBJ1-3,TRBV7-2
TGCGCCAGCAGCCAGCACCTAGCGGATTCCTACAATGAGCAGTTCTTC,CASSQHLADSYNEQFF,TRBD2,-,TRBJ2-1,TRBV4-1
TGTGCCAGCTGTCGACTAGCGGGACGGAATGAGCAGTTCTTC,CASCRLAGRNEQFF,TRBD2,-,TRBJ2-1,TRBV6-1
TGTGCCTGGAGTGACGGGACAAACTATGGCTACACCTTC,CAWSDGTNYGYTF,-,-,TRBJ1-2,TRBV30
TGTGCCTGGAGTGTAGGGGGGGCATCCTACGAGCAGTACTTC,CAWSVGGASYEQYF,-,-,TRBJ2-7,TRBV30
TGTGCCAGCCATGAGACAGGGGGCAATCAGCCCCAGCATTTT,CASHETGGNQPQHF,TRBD1,few,TRBJ1-5,TRBV28
TGTGCCAGCAGCACCGGGACCCAAGAGTTGGAGACCCAGTACTTC,CASSTGTQELETQYF,-,-,TRBJ2-5,TRBV6-5
TGTGCTAGTGGTTTGGGACAGTATGGCTACACCTTC,CASGLGQYGYTF,-,-,TRBJ1-2,TRBV12-5
TGTGCCAGCAGCCCTAACAGCGGGGACAACACCGGGGAGCTGTTTTTT,CASSPNSGDNTGELFF,TRBD2,-,TRBJ2-2,TRBV9
TGTGCCAGTAGTACCGGGATTGGACCGGGAGAGACCCAGTACTTC,CASSTGIGPGETQYF,-,once,TRBJ2-5,TRBV19
TGTGCCAGCAGCTTAGGAGCGGTAAGCTCCTACGAGCAGTACTTC,CASSLGAVSSYEQYF,-,-,TRBJ2-7,TRBV11-3
TGTGCCAGCAGTTTAGCAGGGTATGGAGAGCAGTACTTC,CASSLAGYGEQYF,-,-,TRBJ2-7,TRBV27
TGCGCCAGCAGCATAGCAGGGGAAGACGGTGGCGAGCAGTACTTC,CASSIAGEDGGEQYF,-,-,TRBJ2-7,TRBV5-1
TGTGCCAGCAGCGTAGCGCCAAGACAGGGTTCAGATACGCAGTATTTT,CASSVAPRQGSDTQYF,TRBD1,-,TRBJ2-3,TRBV9
TGTGCCAGCACCATCAGTGGGGCGGGAGGTTTGGATACGCAGTATTTT,CASTISGAGGLDTQYF,TRBD2,once,TRBJ2-3,TRBV6-4
TGTGCCAGCAGCTGGGGAGGGCTTCAGTCACGGGAGACCCAGTACTTC,CASSWGGLQSRETQYF,TRBD2,-,TRBJ2-5,TRBV28
TGTGCCACCAGCAGAGAGGAGGGGAATCAGCCCCAGCATTTT,CATSREEGNQPQHF,-,-,TRBJ1-5,TRBV15
TGTGCCAGCTCACCGTCGATGAACACTGAAGCTTTCTTT,CASSPSMNTEAFF,-,once,TRBJ1-1,TRBV18
TGTGCCAGCAGTTTGGCCCCCGACAGGGTTGGCTACGAGCAGTACTTC,CASSLAPDRVGYEQYF,TRBD1,-,TRBJ2-7,TRBV27